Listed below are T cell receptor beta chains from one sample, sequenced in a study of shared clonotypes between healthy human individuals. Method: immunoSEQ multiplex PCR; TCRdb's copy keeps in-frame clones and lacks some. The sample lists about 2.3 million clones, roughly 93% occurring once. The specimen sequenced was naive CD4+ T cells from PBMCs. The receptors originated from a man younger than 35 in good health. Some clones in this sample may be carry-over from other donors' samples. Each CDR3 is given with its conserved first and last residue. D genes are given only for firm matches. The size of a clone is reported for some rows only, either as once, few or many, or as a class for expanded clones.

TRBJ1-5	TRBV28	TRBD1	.	TGTGCCACCACGGACAGGGCCCTTGGAAATCAGCCCCAGCATTTT	CATTDRALGNQPQHF
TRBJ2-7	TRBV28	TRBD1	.	TGTGCCAGCAGCCCTTCCGGGACAGGGGTCGACGAGCAGTACTTC	CASSPSGTGVDEQYF
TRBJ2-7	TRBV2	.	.	TGTGCCAGCACCTTGGACCTCACCTTTAAGTCCGAGCAGTACTTC	CASTLDLTFKSEQYF
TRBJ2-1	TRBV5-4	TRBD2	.	TGTGCCAGCAGCTCGGAAAGGCCTAGCGGGAGTTGGTCCTACAATGAGCAGTTCTTC	CASSSERPSGSWSYNEQFF
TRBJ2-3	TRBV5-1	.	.	TGCGCCAGCAGCCCGATCCCCACAGATACGCAGTATTTT	CASSPIPTDTQYF
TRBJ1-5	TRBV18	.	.	TGTGCCAGCTCACCAGTAGGAGGGGACGGCAATCAGCCCCAGCATTTT	CASSPVGGDGNQPQHF
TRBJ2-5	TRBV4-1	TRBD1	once	TGCGCCAGCAGCACCCCGCCCGCGACAGGGGGTTTTGCCGAGACCCAGTACTTC	CASSTPPATGGFAETQYF
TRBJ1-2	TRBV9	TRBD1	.	TGTGCCAGCAGCGCCCAGGACAGGGGGCGCGGTGGCTACACCTTC	CASSAQDRGRGGYTF
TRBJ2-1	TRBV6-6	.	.	TGTGCCAGCAGGCCTTGGGGGGGGGCAAACAATGAGCAGTTCTTC	CASRPWGGANNEQFF
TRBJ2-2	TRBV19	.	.	TGTGCCAGTAGGCTGTCGGAGGGCCCCGGCGCCGGGGAGCTGTTTTTT	CASRLSEGPGAGELFF
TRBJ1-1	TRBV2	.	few	TGTGCCAGCAGTGAGTCTTCGTCCGGGCTGGGGACTGAAGCTTTCTTT	CASSESSSGLGTEAFF
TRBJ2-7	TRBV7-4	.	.	TGTGCCAGCAGCTACCCGTGGGGTGCTAACTACGAGCAGTACTTC	CASSYPWGANYEQYF
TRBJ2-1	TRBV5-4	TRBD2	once	TGTGCCAGCAGCTTGGTGTCTAGCGGGAGAGCGAATGAGCAGTTCTTC	CASSLVSSGRANEQFF
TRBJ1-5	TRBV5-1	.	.	TGCGCCAGCAGCCCGGGACTGACGAATCAGCCCCAGCATTTT	CASSPGLTNQPQHF
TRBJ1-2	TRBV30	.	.	TGTGCCTGGAGCCAAGGGGACTATGGCTACACCTTC	CAWSQGDYGYTF
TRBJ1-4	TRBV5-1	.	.	TGCGCCAGCAGCTTGGGCACTGCAACTAATGAAAAACTGTTTTTT	CASSLGTATNEKLFF
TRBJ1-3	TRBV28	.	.	TGTGCCAGCAGTTTGGAGGGCACCCCCTACTCTGGAAACACCATATATTTT	CASSLEGTPYSGNTIYF
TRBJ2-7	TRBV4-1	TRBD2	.	TGCGCCAGCAGCCAAGGGGGCGGGACTAGAGCCCCCGAGCAGTACTTC	CASSQGGGTRAPEQYF
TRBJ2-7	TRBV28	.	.	TGTGCCAGCGGAGGGTGGGCGGACGAGCAGTACTTC	CASGGWADEQYF
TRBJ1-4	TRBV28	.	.	TGTGCCAGCAGCCCCGCAGGGGCGGAAAAACTGTTTTTT	CASSPAGAEKLFF
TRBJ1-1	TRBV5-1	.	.	TGCGCCAGCAGCTCTGCCTGGGACACTGAAGCTTTCTTT	CASSSAWDTEAFF
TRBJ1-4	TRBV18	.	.	TGTGCCAGCTCACCCGTCGCGGGGGCAACTAATGAAAAACTGTTTTTT	CASSPVAGATNEKLFF
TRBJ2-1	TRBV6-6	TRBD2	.	TGTGCCAGCATGGGTTTTCTTAGCGGGAGCAACAATGAGCAGTTCTTC	CASMGFLSGSNNEQFF
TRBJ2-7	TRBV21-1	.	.	TGTGCCAGCAGCAAATCAGTAGACAGGGCCCGTAAAGAGCAGTACTTC	CASSKSVDRARKEQYF
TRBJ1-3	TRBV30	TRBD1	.	TGTGCCATCCCGGCGGACAGGGGAAACACCATATATTTT	CAIPADRGNTIYF
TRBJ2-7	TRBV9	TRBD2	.	TGTGCCAGCAGCCCCAGCGGGAACGAGCAGTACTTC	CASSPSGNEQYF
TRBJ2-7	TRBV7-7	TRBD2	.	TGTGCCTCCCTCGGAACTAGCGTTATACCCGAGCAGTACTTC	CASLGTSVIPEQYF
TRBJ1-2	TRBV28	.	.	TGTGCCAGCAGTTTATCCCACCAGGGATTTGGCTACACCTTC	CASSLSHQGFGYTF
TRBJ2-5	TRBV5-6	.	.	TGTGCCAGCAGCTTATCCGGGACCCCTAGGCTGTACTTC	CASSLSGTPRLYF